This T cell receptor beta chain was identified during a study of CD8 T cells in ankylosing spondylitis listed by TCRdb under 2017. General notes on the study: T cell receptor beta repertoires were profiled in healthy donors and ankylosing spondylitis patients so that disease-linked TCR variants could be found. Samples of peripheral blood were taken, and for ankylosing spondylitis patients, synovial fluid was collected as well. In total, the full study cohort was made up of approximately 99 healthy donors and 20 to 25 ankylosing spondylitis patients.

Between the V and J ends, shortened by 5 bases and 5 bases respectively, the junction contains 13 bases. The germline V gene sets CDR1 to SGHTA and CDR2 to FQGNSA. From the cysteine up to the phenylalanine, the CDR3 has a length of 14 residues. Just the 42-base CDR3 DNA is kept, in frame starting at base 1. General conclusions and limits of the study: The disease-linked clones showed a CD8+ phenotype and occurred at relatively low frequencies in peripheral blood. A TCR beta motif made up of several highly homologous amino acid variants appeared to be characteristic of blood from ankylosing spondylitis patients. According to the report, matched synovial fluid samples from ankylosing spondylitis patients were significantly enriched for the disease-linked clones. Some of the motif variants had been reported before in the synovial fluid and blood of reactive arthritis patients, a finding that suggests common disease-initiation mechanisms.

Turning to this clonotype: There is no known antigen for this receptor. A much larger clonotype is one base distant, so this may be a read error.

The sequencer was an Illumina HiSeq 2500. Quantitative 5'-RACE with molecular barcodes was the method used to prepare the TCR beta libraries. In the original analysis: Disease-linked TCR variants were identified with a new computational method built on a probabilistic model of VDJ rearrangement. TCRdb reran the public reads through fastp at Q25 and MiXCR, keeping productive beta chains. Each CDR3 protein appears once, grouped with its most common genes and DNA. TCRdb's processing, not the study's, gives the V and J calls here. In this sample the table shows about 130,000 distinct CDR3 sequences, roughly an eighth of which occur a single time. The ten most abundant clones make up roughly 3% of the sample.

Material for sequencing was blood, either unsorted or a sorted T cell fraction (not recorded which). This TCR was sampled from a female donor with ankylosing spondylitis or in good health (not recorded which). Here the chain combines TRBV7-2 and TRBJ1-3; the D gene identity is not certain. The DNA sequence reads TGTGCCAGCAGCCTCCAGACGAATCGAAACACCATATATTTT. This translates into CASSLQTNRNTIYF. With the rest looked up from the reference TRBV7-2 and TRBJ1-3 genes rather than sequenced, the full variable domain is GAGVSQSPSNKVTEKGKDVELRCDPISGHTALYWYRQSLGQGLEFLIYFQGNSAPDKSGLPSDRFSAERTGGSVSTLTIQRTQQEDSAVYLCASSLQTNRNTIYFGEGSWLTVV.